These T cell receptor beta chains were read from a single sample in a study of neurological immune-mediated disorders. One entry per CDR3 protein, called by TCRdb with MiXCR from the 5' RACE reads. The sample holds 65,000 to 85,000 distinct CDR3 sequences, more than 3% seen once. Sequenced input: PBMCs. Source of these receptors: a woman between 50 and 59 years old with multiple sclerosis. The conserved cysteine and the conserved F or W are not part of the CDR3 here.

TRBV6-5	TRBJ1-2	ASSRKVVRAAYGYT
TRBV7-2	TRBJ2-5	ASSLVDAQETQY
TRBV5-1	TRBJ2-2	ASSQGGLITGELF
TRBV12-3/TRBV12-4	TRBJ2-2	ASSSVAGVYSGELF
TRBV20-1	TRBJ2-3	SARDSAWGDTQY
TRBV5-1	TRBJ2-3	ASSLASGRTDTQY
TRBV3-1	TRBJ2-2	ASSQLIGTSGRAGGELF
TRBV20-1	TRBJ1-4	SASAATWGEKLF
TRBV4-3	TRBJ1-1	ASSPHWENTEAF
TRBV6-2/TRBV6-3	TRBJ2-3	ASSRHTDTQY
TRBV27	TRBJ2-6	ASRRQGGLRANVLT
TRBV7-9	TRBJ1-4	ASSAGHTSNEKLF
TRBV20-1	TRBJ1-1	SARDVQGAIGNTEAF
TRBV20-1	TRBJ1-1	SASPVRLGGTEAF
TRBV21-1	TRBJ2-2	ASSRRSTGELF
TRBV20-1	TRBJ2-1	SAVKRIVYNEQF
TRBV20-1	TRBJ1-6	SARSGQGLGNSPLH
TRBV5-1	TRBJ2-2	ASRSGLAGGTGELF
TRBV5-1	TRBJ1-2	ASSNPRQGAYGYT
TRBV12-3/TRBV12-4	TRBJ2-1	ASRPGTYGRNEQF
TRBV7-6	TRBJ2-7	ASSPEATSGYEQY
TRBV15	TRBJ1-2	ATSSWKSGSYGYT
TRBV5-5	TRBJ1-2	ASTIIGQAWKGYT
TRBV12-3/TRBV12-4	TRBJ1-5	ASSTGDSNQPQH
TRBV20-1	TRBJ1-6	SAIPGQYYNSPLH
TRBV7-9	TRBJ1-1	ASSPQGRGNGEAF
TRBV27	TRBJ2-7	ASRTGGPYDFKSYEQY
TRBV5-1	TRBJ2-5	ASKVGPSGNQETQY
TRBV28	TRBJ2-1	ASSVAGDSNEQF
TRBV20-1	TRBJ1-1	SAREGGGITEAF
TRBV5-1	TRBJ2-1	ASSLGQASSYNEQF
TRBV2	TRBJ2-3	ASSRQRTDTQY
TRBV18	TRBJ1-5	ASSPPGNQPQH
TRBV5-1	TRBJ2-5	ASSLWREAETQY
TRBV9	TRBJ2-7	ASALSGDSYEQY
TRBV19	TRBJ1-1	ASSISGRSNTEAF
TRBV20-1	TRBJ2-7	SASPSGEDYEQY
TRBV20-1	TRBJ1-5	SAIRTANQPQH